Listed below are T cell receptor beta chains from one sample, sequenced in a study of T-cell memory formation after mild COVID-19. In TCRdb, the 5' RACE reads were re-called with MiXCR into one record per CDR3 protein. This sample yields 250,000 or so distinct CDR3 sequences, of which about a sixth are seen a single time; more than 20% belongs to the top ten. Sequences were obtained from PBMCs or a T cell subset sorted from them (not recorded which). Source of these receptors: a young man who had mild COVID-19 (a few samples of this study predate the infection). Cell type and time point are not known. CDR3s include the opening cysteine and the closing phenylalanine or tryptophan. The D gene is left open where the match is weak. Part of the rows lack a size; the others show once, few, many or a class for expanded clones.

v_call	j_call	d_call	clone_size	cdr3_nt	cdr3_aa
TRBV18	TRBJ1-2	TRBD1	NA	TGTGCCAGCTCACCAGTACGGGACAGATGGGGCTACACCTTC	CASSPVRDRWGYTF
TRBV7-9	TRBJ1-4	NA	NA	TGTGCCAGCAGCCCCCGGCTATCGACGGGTGAAAAACTGTTTTTT	CASSPRLSTGEKLFF
TRBV9	TRBJ2-5	TRBD2	few	TGTGCCAGCAGCGTAACTAGCGGGGTCAGGGAGACCCAGTACTTC	CASSVTSGVRETQYF
TRBV5-1	TRBJ1-6	NA	NA	TGCGCCAGCAGCTTTGGTCCACCCCGAGACTCCTATAATTCACCCCTCCACTTT	CASSFGPPRDSYNSPLHF
TRBV7-9	TRBJ1-1	TRBD1	NA	TGTGCCAGCAGCGCAGGGGGTGAGGACACTGAAGCTTTCTTT	CASSAGGEDTEAFF
TRBV4-1	TRBJ1-2	NA	NA	TGCGCCAGCAGCCAAGACGGAGGTGGCTACACCTTC	CASSQDGGGYTF
TRBV14	TRBJ1-2	NA	NA	TGTGCCAGCAGCCAAGATGCACAGATTCAGAACTATGGCTACACCTTC	CASSQDAQIQNYGYTF
TRBV7-2	TRBJ1-2	TRBD1	few	TGTGCCACCCAGGCCGGAGGACAGGAGGGAGGCTACACCTTC	CATQAGGQEGGYTF
TRBV5-1	TRBJ2-2	NA	many	TGCGCCAGCAGTTCCAATGGGAACACCGGGGAGCTGTTTTTT	CASSSNGNTGELFF
TRBV29-1	TRBJ2-5	TRBD2	NA	TGCAGCGTTGAACTAGCGGGGGGCTTAGAGACCCAGTACTTC	CSVELAGGLETQYF
TRBV10-1	TRBJ2-3	TRBD2	NA	TGCGCCAGCCGAGCGGGGTTGGACACAGATACGCAGTATTTT	CASRAGLDTDTQYF